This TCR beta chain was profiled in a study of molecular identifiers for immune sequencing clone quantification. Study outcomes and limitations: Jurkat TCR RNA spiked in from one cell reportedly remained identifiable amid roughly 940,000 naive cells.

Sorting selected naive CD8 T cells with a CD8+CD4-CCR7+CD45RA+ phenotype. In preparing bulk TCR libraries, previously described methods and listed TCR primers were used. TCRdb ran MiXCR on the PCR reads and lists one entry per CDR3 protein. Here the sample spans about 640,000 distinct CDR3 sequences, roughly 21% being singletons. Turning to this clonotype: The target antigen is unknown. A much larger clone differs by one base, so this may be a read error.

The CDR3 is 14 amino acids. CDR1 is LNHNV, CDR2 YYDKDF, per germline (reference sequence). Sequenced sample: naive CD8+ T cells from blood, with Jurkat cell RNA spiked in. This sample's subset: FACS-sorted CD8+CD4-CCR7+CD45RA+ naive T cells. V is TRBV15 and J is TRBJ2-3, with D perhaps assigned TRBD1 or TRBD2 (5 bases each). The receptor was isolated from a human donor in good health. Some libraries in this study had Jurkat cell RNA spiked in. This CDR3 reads CAASSAGTPDTQYF. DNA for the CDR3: TGTGCCGCCAGTTCCGCAGGGACCCCAGATACGCAGTATTTT.